This TCR beta chain stems from a study of T cells in Graves' hyperthyroidism and ophthalmopathy. V lost 0 bases and J lost 2, with 8 bases in between. This CDR3 is built from 14 residues. Per germline, CDR1 SGDLS and CDR2 YYNGEE. Study-level findings and limits: Researchers report that a 13 V-J model separated ophthalmopathy from stable hyperthyroidism.

The source material, RNA transcripts, was used to amplify TCR beta CDR3 regions. Initially, a first-round RT-PCR of the TCR CDR3 employed the HTBI primer set. MiXCR was run by TCRdb on the multiplex PCR reads, yielding one entry per CDR3 protein. This sample has about 720,000 distinct CDR3 sequences, with less than 20% found just once. This clonotype was seen a handful of times. Its antigen is unknown. Sequencing was performed on blood. The chain couples TRBV9 to TRBJ2-5; D call uncertain. This sequence was found in a man aged 18 to 30 with Graves' hyperthyroidism. CDR3 in DNA: TGTGCCAGCAGCGTAGAGCTCGGTCAAGAGACCCAGTACTTC. This codes for CASSVELGQETQYF.